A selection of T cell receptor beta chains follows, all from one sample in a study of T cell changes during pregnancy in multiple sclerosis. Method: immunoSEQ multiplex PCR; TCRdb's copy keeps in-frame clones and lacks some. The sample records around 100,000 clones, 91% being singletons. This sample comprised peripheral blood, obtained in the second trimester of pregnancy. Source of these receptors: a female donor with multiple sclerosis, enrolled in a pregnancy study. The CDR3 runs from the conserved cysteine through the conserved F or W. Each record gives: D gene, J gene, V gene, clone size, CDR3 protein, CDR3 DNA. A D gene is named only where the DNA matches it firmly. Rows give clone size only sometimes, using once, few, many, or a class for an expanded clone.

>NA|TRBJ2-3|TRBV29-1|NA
CSVVSPGLGTDTQYF
TGCAGCGTTGTTTCTCCAGGGCTCGGCACAGATACGCAGTATTTT
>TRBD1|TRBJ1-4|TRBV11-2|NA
CASSSGQGRDEKLFF
TGTGCCAGCAGCTCGGGACAGGGGCGAGATGAAAAACTGTTTTTT
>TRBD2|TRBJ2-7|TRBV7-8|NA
CASSFRTSGIYEQYF
TGTGCCAGCAGCTTTAGGACTAGCGGGATCTACGAGCAGTACTTC
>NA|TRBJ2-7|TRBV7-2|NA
CASSSRPPGEQYF
TGTGCCAGCAGCTCAAGGCCTCCGGGGGAGCAGTACTTC
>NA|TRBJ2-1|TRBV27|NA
CASRPFLLSYNEQFF
TGTGCCAGCAGACCTTTCCTACTCTCCTACAATGAGCAGTTCTTC
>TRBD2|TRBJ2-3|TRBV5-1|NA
CASSPSTSGSADTQYF
TGCGCCAGCAGTCCCTCGACTAGCGGGAGCGCAGATACGCAGTATTTT
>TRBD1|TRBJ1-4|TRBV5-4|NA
CASSTDRGQEKLFF
TGTGCCAGCAGCACTGACAGGGGTCAGGAAAAACTGTTTTTT
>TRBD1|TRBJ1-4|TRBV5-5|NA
CASSSGTDEKLFF
TGTGCCAGCAGCTCCGGGACAGATGAAAAACTGTTTTTT
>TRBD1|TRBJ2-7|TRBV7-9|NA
CASSRLPGQGLYEQYF
TGTGCCAGCAGTCGCCTCCCGGGACAGGGATTATACGAGCAGTACTTC
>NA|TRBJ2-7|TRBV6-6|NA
CASTPTSLSYEQYF
TGTGCCAGCACCCCAACTAGCCTCTCCTACGAGCAGTACTTC
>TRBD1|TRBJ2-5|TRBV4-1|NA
CASSLGQGAETQYF
TGCGCCAGCAGCCTCGGACAGGGGGCTGAGACCCAGTACTTC
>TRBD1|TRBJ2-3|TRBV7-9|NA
CASSLGTGEENTQYF
TGTGCCAGCAGCTTGGGGACAGGGGAAGAGAATACGCAGTATTTT
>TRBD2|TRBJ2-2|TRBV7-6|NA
CASRVAGRTGELFF
TGTGCCAGCAGGGTAGCGGGACGGACCGGGGAGCTGTTTTTT
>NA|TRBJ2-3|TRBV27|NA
CASSLGGSFTDTQYF
TGTGCCAGCAGTTTAGGAGGCAGCTTCACAGATACGCAGTATTTT
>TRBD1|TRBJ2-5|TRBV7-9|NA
CASSSPRPGQGQETQYF
TGTGCCAGCAGCTCCCCTCGCCCCGGACAGGGCCAAGAGACCCAGTACTTC
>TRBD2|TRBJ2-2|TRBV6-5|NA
CASRELGGTGELFF
TGTGCCAGCAGGGAACTGGGAGGGACCGGGGAGCTGTTTTTT
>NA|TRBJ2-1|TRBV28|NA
CASSLGPPRGSYNEQFF
TGTGCCAGCAGTTTGGGCCCACCGAGAGGGTCTTACAATGAGCAGTTCTTC
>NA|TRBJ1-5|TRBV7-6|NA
CASSPDRDQPQHF
TGTGCCAGCAGCCCTGACCGGGATCAGCCCCAGCATTTT
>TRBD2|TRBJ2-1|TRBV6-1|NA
CASSDGLGIRQFF
TGTGCCAGCAGTGACGGACTAGGGATTCGGCAGTTCTTC
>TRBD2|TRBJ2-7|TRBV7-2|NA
CASSRGLAGAYEQYF
TGTGCCAGCAGCCGGGGACTAGCGGGGGCCTACGAGCAGTACTTC
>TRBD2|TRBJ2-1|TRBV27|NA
CASSYGLAGGNEQFF
TGTGCCAGCAGTTACGGGCTAGCGGGGGGCAATGAGCAGTTCTTC
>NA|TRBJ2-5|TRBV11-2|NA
CASSTRPGVRQETQYF
TGTGCCAGCAGCACACGCCCAGGGGTGAGGCAAGAGACCCAGTACTTC
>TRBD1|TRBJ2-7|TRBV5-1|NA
CASSRTGASYEQYF
TGCGCCAGCAGCAGGACAGGGGCATCCTACGAGCAGTACTTC
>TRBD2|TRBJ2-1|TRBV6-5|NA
CASSYGLAGVGDEQFF
TGTGCCAGCAGTTACGGTCTAGCGGGAGTCGGGGATGAGCAGTTCTTC
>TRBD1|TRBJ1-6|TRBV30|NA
CAWSTGTGGESPLHF
TGTGCCTGGAGTACCGGGACAGGGGGCGAGTCACCCCTCCACTTT
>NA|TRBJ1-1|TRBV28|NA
CASSSFGGAFNTEAFF
TGTGCCAGCAGTTCATTTGGGGGGGCCTTTAACACTGAAGCTTTCTTT
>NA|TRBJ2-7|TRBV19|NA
CASSMRDSSYEQYF
TGTGCCAGTAGTATGCGGGACAGCTCCTACGAGCAGTACTTC
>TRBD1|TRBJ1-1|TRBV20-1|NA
CSANRGTEAFF
TGCAGTGCGAACAGGGGCACTGAAGCTTTCTTT
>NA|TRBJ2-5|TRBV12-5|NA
CASGPTRETQYF
TGTGCTAGTGGTCCGACAAGGGAGACCCAGTACTTC
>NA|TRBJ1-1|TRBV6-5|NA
CASSSTRGNTEAFF
TGTGCCAGCAGTTCCACCCGAGGAAACACTGAAGCTTTCTTT
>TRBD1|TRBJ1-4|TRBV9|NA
CASSVGTGYNEKLFF
TGTGCCAGCAGCGTAGGGACAGGGTATAATGAAAAACTGTTTTTT
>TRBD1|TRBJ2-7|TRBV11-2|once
CASSLGGPRGLSYEQYF
TGTGCCAGCAGCTTAGGGGGTCCCAGGGGGCTCTCCTACGAGCAGTACTTC
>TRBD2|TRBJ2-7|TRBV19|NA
CASSQNIPGGYEQYF
TGTGCCAGTAGCCAAAACATCCCGGGGGGATACGAGCAGTACTTC
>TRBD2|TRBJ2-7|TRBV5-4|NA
CASSPWTSNDEQYF
TGTGCCAGCAGCCCGTGGACTAGTAACGACGAGCAGTACTTC
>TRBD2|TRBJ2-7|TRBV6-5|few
CASNKGWGGEQYF
TGTGCCAGCAACAAAGGGTGGGGGGGCGAGCAGTACTTC
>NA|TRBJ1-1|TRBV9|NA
CASSVAAGYEAFF
TGTGCCAGCAGCGTAGCGGCAGGATATGAAGCTTTCTTT
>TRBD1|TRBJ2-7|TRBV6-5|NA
CASPDFSDRASEQYF
TGTGCCAGCCCCGACTTCTCAGACAGGGCGAGCGAGCAGTACTTC
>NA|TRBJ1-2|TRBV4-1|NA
CASSIPSQAPWNYGYTF
TGCGCCAGCAGCATCCCCTCCCAGGCCCCGTGGAACTATGGCTACACCTTC
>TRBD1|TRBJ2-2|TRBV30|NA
CAWSRGQGGVSGELFF
TGTGCCTGGAGTAGGGGACAGGGGGGTGTTAGCGGGGAGCTGTTTTTT
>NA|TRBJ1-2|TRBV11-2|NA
CASSLDSRRNDGYTF
TGTGCCAGCAGCTTAGATAGTAGAAGAAACGATGGCTACACCTTC
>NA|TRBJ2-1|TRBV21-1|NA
CASSNRTATGYNEQFF
TGTGCCAGCAGCAATCGGACGGCGACAGGATACAATGAGCAGTTCTTC